This T cell receptor (beta chain) derives from a study of blood T cell repertoires in COVID-19. Study background: T cells, B-cell-depleted T cells, or PBMCs supplied cDNA or gDNA.

CDR1 is LGHDT and CDR2 is YNNKEL in the germline V gene (reference sequence). CDR3 length: 15 amino acids. V was shortened by 4 bases and J by 5 bases, with 18 bases between the two germline ends. Per the authors' pipeline: The authors estimated nucleated cell counts from reference gene primer amplification. The assay was immunoSEQ multiplex PCR, and TCRdb's table has in-frame clones only and misses some. V, J and clone size are taken as reported in that table, and D and trimming were inferred from the DNA itself. The table records under 130,000 clones, roughly 87% of them present only once. This TCR came from a woman aged 80 or over in a cohort sampled during active COVID-19. The V call is TRBV3-1 (or the pseudogene TRBV3-2), the J call TRBJ2-7; a possible D gene is TRBD1 (7 bases). Sequencing was performed on peripheral blood. In nucleotides, the CDR3 is TGTGCCAGCAGCCCCCAGGGGGGTAGGGCGAACGAGCAGTACTTC. Residues: CASSPQGGRANEQYF.